This T cell receptor beta chain was retrieved from a study of monozygotic twins with inflammatory bowel disease. As concerns this clonotype: Its specificity is unknown.

Study results and caveats: Among the T cells, different subtypes could not be distinguished. In these data, no single strong IBD-associated signal or clonotype received support. Repertoires of patients may have been made more variable by differing immunosuppressive treatments.

Germline V CDR1 and CDR2: DFQATT, SNEGSKA (reference sequence). This CDR3 is 14 amino acids long. It was 3500 ng of total RNA that each TCR library used. Reanalyzing the 5' RACE reads, TCRdb keeps one entry per CDR3 protein, without DNA. This table holds some 200,000 distinct CDR3 sequences. Sequencing was done on a sample of blood. This TCR came from a human donor with ulcerative colitis or Crohn's disease, or a healthy co-twin of an affected twin (not recorded which). The gene calls are TRBV20-1 and TRBJ2-5; TCRdb's assignment of TRBD1 cannot be checked, as there is no DNA. The CDR3 loop is CSARPRTGEETQYF.